The 26 T cell receptor beta chains given below trace back to one sample, sequenced in a study of blood T cells in healthy people across ages. Together with a sample-barcoded 5' primer, a J-beta primer mix was included in a second PCR lasting about 6 to 11 cycles. TCRdb itself ran the 5' RACE reads through MiXCR, one entry per CDR3 protein. Here the sample spans roughly 1,500,000 distinct CDR3 sequences, about 31% being singletons. The sample consisted of blood. These receptor sequences come from a woman aged 30 to 39 in good health.

As regards this clonotype: Since a much larger clone is just one base distant, this may be a read error. Written as DNA, the CDR3 is TGCAGCGTGTCCTTACAGGGTGGAGAGACCCGGTACTTC. It is translated as CSVSLQGGETRYF. The chain employs TRBV29-1 and TRBJ2-5; possibly TRBD1 for D (6 bases). The CDR3 sequence is 13 residues long. CDR1 SQVTM and CDR2 ANQGSEA come from the germline V gene.

The chain links TRBV6-2 or TRBV6-3 to TRBJ1-6; TRBD1 is a possible D gene (5 bases). Germline V lookup: CDR1 MNHEY, CDR2 SVGEGT. The CDR3 contains 16 residues. V was shortened by 7 bases and J by 9 bases, with 22 bases between the two germline ends. The CDR3 bases are TGTGCCAGCACTTTACTCGGACCATCAAGGGGTTCACCCCTCCACTTT. Translating gives CASTLLGPSRGSPLHF.

This clonotype showed up just a few times. The chain couples TRBV7-9 to TRBJ2-7, with D tentatively TRBD1 or TRBD2 (5 bases each). CDR3 size: 14 residues. The germline gives CDR1 SEHNR, CDR2 FQNEAQ (reference sequence). Trimming stripped 5 bases from V and 9 bases from J, with 20 bases between. The CDR3 protein is CASSPPQGRTLQYF. CDR3 coding DNA: TGTGCCAGCAGCCCTCCCCAGGGACGCACACTGCAGTACTTC.

This clonotype was recorded once. An end of the junction differs from the germline gene, which may be a read error. The chain joins TRBV5-1 to TRBJ1-2, with unresolved D. The length of the CDR3 is 13 residues. Germline CDR1 SGHRS, CDR2 YFSETQ. The CDR3 loop is CTSSYSEYYGYTF. CDR3 coding DNA: TGCACCAGCAGCTACTCGGAATACTATGGCTACACCTTC.

This chain connects TRBV9 to TRBJ2-1; unclear D gene. Trimming shortened V by 4 bases and J by 4 bases, and 9 bases separated the two germline ends. Looked up from germline, CDR1 is SGDLS and CDR2 is YYNGEE. The CDR3 sequence is 13 residues long. CDR3 loop: CASSPAPYNEQFF. CDR3 DNA sequence: TGTGCCAGCAGCCCCGCTCCTTACAATGAGCAGTTCTTC.

This chain connects TRBV7-9 to TRBJ2-1; D perhaps matches TRBD1 (6 bases). Germline lookup yields CDR1 SEHNR and CDR2 FQNEAQ (reference sequence). The ends were cut back, 5 bases at V and 9 bases at J, with 20 bases in the middle. The CDR3 runs to 15 residues. CDR3 residues: CASSRQAVRMGEQFF. The CDR3 DNA follows: TGTGCCAGCAGCCGACAGGCCGTTAGGATGGGTGAGCAGTTCTTC.

This clonotype was detected a few times. This chain joins TRBV11-2 and TRBJ2-3; weak D call: TRBD2 (6 bases). CDR1 and CDR2 from the germline V gene are SGHAT and FQNNGV. The germline V and J ends were trimmed by 6 bases and 4 bases, with 17 bases remaining between them. The CDR3 covers 15 residues. CDR3 loop: CASRLAGRIPDTQYF. For the CDR3, the DNA is TGTGCCAGCAGACTGGCCGGGAGAATTCCAGATACGCAGTATTTT.

The chain's CDR3 is CAWSGGYEGYEQYF. The CDR3, as DNA: TGTGCCTGGAGCGGGGGGTACGAGGGATACGAGCAGTACTTC. The chain combines TRBV30 with TRBJ2-7, with 7 bases fitting TRBD2. The V gene's germline CDR1 is GTSNPN and CDR2 SVGIG (reference sequence). The CDR3 is made up of 14 amino acids. J gave up 4 bases and V 3 bases, and 9 bases lay outside the gene matches.

This clonotype was seen ten or more times. This rearrangement joins TRBV20-1 to TRBJ2-3; D call uncertain. The V end lost 3 bases, the J end lost 1 base, and 17 bases lay between the germline ends. From germline, CDR1 is DFQATT and CDR2 SNEGSKA (reference sequence). This CDR3 is 16 amino acids long. The CDR3 coding sequence is TGCAGTGCTAGCTCCAGACTTAGGCTCGGCACAGATACGCAGTATTTT. Protein product: CSASSRLRLGTDTQYF.

This sequence joins TRBV4-1 and TRBJ2-3; 16 nucleotides agree with TRBD2. Germline CDR1 and CDR2: MGHRA and YSYEKL. The V gene end was trimmed by 0 bases and the J gene end by 1 base; junction bases not matched to a gene: 16. The CDR3 runs to 23 residues. For the CDR3, the DNA is TGCGCCAGCAGCCAAGACAGGATGGGGACTAGCGGGAGGGCCGAGGGTGGCACAGATACGCAGTATTTT. Encoded protein: CASSQDRMGTSGRAEGGTDTQYF.

V usage is TRBV11-2 and J usage is TRBJ1-4, with D uncertain. CDR3 length equals 13 residues. The V gene's germline CDR1 is SGHAT and CDR2 FQNNGV. Trimming stripped 6 bases from V and 5 bases from J, with 10 bases between. CDR3 coding DNA: TGTGCCAGCAGTTTTGGAGAGAATGAAAAACTGTTTTTT. Translated, it gives CASSFGENEKLFF.

The chain carries TRBV7-8 and TRBJ2-7; the match to TRBD2 covers 10 bases. Trimming at V came to 6 bases and at J to 3 bases, leaving 14 bases not matched to a gene. Germline V lookup: CDR1 SGHVS, CDR2 FQNEAQ. CDR3 size: 17 residues. The CDR3 region has the DNA TGTGCCAGCAGTCACAGACCACTAGCGGGGCGGCACTACGAGCAGTACTTC. It codes for CASSHRPLAGRHYEQYF.

This sequence joins TRBV5-1 and TRBJ1-2; TRBD1 aligns across 7 bases. V lost 4 bases and J lost 8; bases outside the gene matches: 11. The germline CDR1 and CDR2 sequences are SGHRS and YFSETQ. This CDR3 is 14 amino acids long. CDR3 in amino acids: CASSPRQGAEGYTF. The CDR3 DNA reads TGCGCCAGCAGCCCCCGACAGGGAGCGGAGGGCTACACCTTC. The whole variable domain, remainder taken from reference TRBV5-1 and TRBJ1-2, is KAGVTQTPRYLIKTRGQQVTLSCSPISGHRSVSWYQQTPGQGLQFLFEYFSETQRNKGNFPGRFSGRQFSNSRSEMNVSTLELGDSALYLCASSPRQGAEGYTFGSGTRLTVV.

This clonotype appeared once. The J gene is TRBJ1-2, the V gene TRBV12-3 or TRBV12-4; D is perhaps TRBD1 (6 bases). With 5 bases removed from V and 7 bases from J, the gap between germline ends came to 11 bases. CDR3 length: 12 residues. CDR3 sequence: CASSVDRIGYTF. CDR3 nucleotides: TGTGCCAGCAGTGTAGACAGGATTGGCTACACCTTC.

This clonotype was counted only a few times. The chain carries TRBV6-2 or TRBV6-3 and TRBJ2-3; 7 bases agree with TRBD1. Germline V lookup: CDR1 MNHEY, CDR2 SVGEGT. The trim removed 6 bases at V and 6 bases at J, leaving 12 bases unmatched. This CDR3 region has 15 residues. CDR3 DNA: TGTGCCAGCAGCTTTACAGGGGTGTTATCGGATACGCAGTATTTT. Protein: CASSFTGVLSDTQYF.

This chain joins TRBV12-3 or TRBV12-4 and TRBJ2-7, with a tentative D call TRBD2 (5 bases). The ends were cut back, 5 bases at V and 2 bases at J, with 19 bases in the middle. This CDR3 spans 16 amino acids. The CDR3 is CASSPISGSLPYEQYF. CDR3 DNA sequence: TGTGCCAGCAGTCCAATCAGCGGATCCCTCCCCTACGAGCAGTACTTC.

This clonotype was found a few times. The chain links TRBV10-3 to TRBJ2-7; 11 nucleotides agree with TRBD2. The CDR3 is 14 residues long. Germline V gene sequence: CDR1 ENHRY, CDR2 SYGVKD. The ends lost 6 bases at V and 0 bases at J; junction bases unmatched: 1. CDR3 DNA sequence: TGTGCCATCAGAACTAGCGGGAGCTCCTACGAGCAGTACTTC. This encodes CAIRTSGSSYEQYF.

The CDR3 nucleotides read TGCGCCAGCAGCTTATATCCGACAGGGGGCCAAGAGACCCAGTACTTC. It translates to CASSLYPTGGQETQYF. The J gene is TRBJ2-5, the V gene TRBV5-1, with 9 bases aligning to TRBD1. The V and J ends lost 2 bases and 1 base, in that order; junction bases with no gene match: 6. Germline CDR1 reads SGHRS; CDR2 reads YFSETQ. This CDR3 spans 16 amino acids. Complete variable domain (other parts from reference TRBV5-1 and TRBJ2-5): KAGVTQTPRYLIKTRGQQVTLSCSPISGHRSVSWYQQTPGQGLQFLFEYFSETQRNKGNFPGRFSGRQFSNSRSEMNVSTLELGDSALYLCASSLYPTGGQETQYFGPGTRLLVL.

The rearrangement links TRBV7-6 to TRBJ1-5, with 7 nucleotides matching TRBD1. The germline V gene encodes CDR1 SGHVS and CDR2 FNYEAQ. The CDR3 runs to 15 residues. Unmatched junction bases numbered 8, after V lost 5 bases and J lost 4 bases. As DNA, the CDR3 is TGTGCCAGCAGCCCCATGACAGGGACAAATCAGCCCCAGCATTTT. Translating it yields CASSPMTGTNQPQHF.

This sequence joins TRBV24-1 and TRBJ1-5, with TRBD1 matching 8 bases. The CDR3 covers 18 residues. Germline CDR1 reads KGHDR; CDR2 reads SFDVKD. Trimming took 1 base from V and 3 from J; bases not matched to a gene: 10. The CDR3 region has the DNA TGTGCCACCAGTGATTTCCTAGACAGGGGAGAGGACAATCAGCCCCAGCATTTT. This encodes CATSDFLDRGEDNQPQHF.

This clonotype was seen a handful of times. The rearrangement joins TRBV6-1 to TRBJ1-5, with no clear D. Germline V gives CDR1 MNHNS, CDR2 SASEGT. V was pared by 2 bases and J by 9 bases, with 14 bases between. The CDR3 is 14 amino acids. DNA of the CDR3: TGTGCCAGCAGTGAAATGTTGGAGACTAGGCCCCAGCATTTT. This encodes CASSEMLETRPQHF.

This clonotype was detected only a few times. The genes are TRBV20-1 and TRBJ1-5; D not certain. The CDR3 is 13 amino acids. V was pared by 1 base and J by 9 bases, with 13 bases between. Looked up from germline, CDR1 is DFQATT and CDR2 is SNEGSKA (reference sequence). In nucleotides, the CDR3 is TGCAGTGCTAGAGTAAGCTATGGACGGCCCCAGCATTTT. It translates to CSARVSYGRPQHF.

The chain recombines TRBV3-1 with TRBJ2-5; 8 bases are shared with TRBD2. Germline values: CDR1 LGHDT, CDR2 YNNKEL (reference sequence). The CDR3 has 17 residues. The J segment lost 1 base and the V segment lost 1 base, leaving 8 bases of the junction unmatched. As DNA, the CDR3 is TGTGCCAGCAGCCAAGGGGACGGCGGGGGGTTCCAAGAGACCCAGTACTTC. Its protein product is CASSQGDGGGFQETQYF.

Worth noting for this clonotype: Mismatch with germline at one junction end may stem from a read error. The chain uses TRBV6-5 and TRBJ2-7; 8 bases map to TRBD1. The V gene's germline CDR1 is MNHEY and CDR2 SVGAGI. The CDR3 is 14 amino acids. The CDR3 is CASSYGDRSCEQYF. The CDR3 bases are TGTGCCAGCAGCTACGGGGACAGGTCCTGCGAGCAGTACTTC.

To note about this clonotype: One end of the junction fails to match germline, which may point to a read error. The rearrangement links TRBV6-1 to TRBJ2-5; no definite D call. The CDR3 is 13 amino acids. Germline CDR1 and CDR2: MNHNS and SASEGT. CDR3: CASKENLFYEQCF. The CDR3 DNA follows: TGTGCCAGCAAGGAAAACCTTTTTTACGAGCAGTGCTTC.

The chain combines TRBV10-3 with TRBJ2-1; TRBD2 agrees at 12 bases. Germline V CDR1 and CDR2: ENHRY, SYGVKD. The J segment lost 7 bases and the V segment lost 11 bases, leaving 12 bases of the junction unmatched. CDR3 length: 15 residues. As DNA, the CDR3 is TGTGCCGTCACAGCTAGACTAGCGGGAGATAATGAGCAGTTCTTC. Its protein is CAVTARLAGDNEQFF.